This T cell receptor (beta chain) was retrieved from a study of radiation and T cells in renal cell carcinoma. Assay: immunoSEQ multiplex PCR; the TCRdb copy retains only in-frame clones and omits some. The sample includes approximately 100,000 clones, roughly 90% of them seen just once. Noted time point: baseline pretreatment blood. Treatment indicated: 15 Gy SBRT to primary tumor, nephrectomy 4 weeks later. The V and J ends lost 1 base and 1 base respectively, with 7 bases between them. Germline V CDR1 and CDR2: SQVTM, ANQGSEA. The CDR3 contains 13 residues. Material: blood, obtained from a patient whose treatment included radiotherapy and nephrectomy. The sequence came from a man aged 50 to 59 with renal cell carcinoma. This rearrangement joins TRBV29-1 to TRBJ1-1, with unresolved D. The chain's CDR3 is CSVEVTENTEAFF. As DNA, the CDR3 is TGCAGCGTTGAAGTTACGGAGAACACTGAAGCTTTCTTT.